This T cell receptor beta chain was obtained from a study of CD8+ T cells in alopecia areata. This CDR3 has 15 amino acids. Germline V CDR1 and CDR2: MNHNY, SVGAGI (reference sequence). Trimming at V came to 6 bases and at J to 6 bases, leaving 9 bases not matched to a gene. Investigators isolated RNA and reverse transcribed it into cDNA to act as the sequencing template. Sequenced by immunoSEQ multiplex PCR; TCRdb stores in-frame clones only, minus some. The repertoire holds over 85,000 clones, with roughly two fifths as singletons. The sequence came from a human donor with alopecia areata. This chain connects TRBV6-6 to TRBJ2-5; 11 bases are shared with TRBD2. Source material: CD4+ T cells sorted from blood. CDR3 loop: CASSRTSGSAKTQYF. The DNA for the CDR3 is TGTGCCAGCAGCAGAACTAGCGGGAGTGCGAAGACCCAGTACTTC.